The next 5 T cell receptor beta chains were all read from a single sample in a study of blood T cell repertoires in COVID-19. The repertoire was sequenced with immunoSEQ multiplex PCR; TCRdb's copy has only in-frame clones and lacks some. The sample yields roughly 180,000 clones, roughly 80% seen once. Material for sequencing was PBMCs or T cells enriched from blood (not recorded which). The receptors here all came from a middle-aged man who had recovered from COVID-19.

This clone was observed a few times. The genes are TRBV10-1 and TRBJ1-1; possible D gene TRBD1, 5 bases. Germline CDR1 WNHNN, CDR2 SYGVQD (reference sequence). V was pared by 2 bases and J by 11 bases, with 12 bases between. CDR3 size: 12 residues. The CDR3 protein is CASSEGWGEAFF. DNA of the CDR3: TGCGCCAGCAGTGAGGGATGGGGGGAGGCTTTCTTT.

The CDR3 protein is CASSAPGQDSYEQYF. In DNA form, the CDR3 reads TGCGCCAGCAGCGCCCCGGGACAGGACTCCTACGAGCAGTACTTC. This chain uses TRBV5-1 with TRBJ2-7; the match to TRBD1 covers 8 bases. The CDR3 is 15 residues long. Germline V lookup: CDR1 SGHRS, CDR2 YFSETQ. V was clipped by 4 bases and J by 0 bases; unmatched bases: 6. The whole variable domain, filled in from reference TRBV5-1 and TRBJ2-7, reads KAGVTQTPRYLIKTRGQQVTLSCSPISGHRSVSWYQQTPGQGLQFLFEYFSETQRNKGNFPGRFSGRQFSNSRSEMNVSTLELGDSALYLCASSAPGQDSYEQYFGPGTRLTVT.

This sequence joins TRBV6-5 and TRBJ2-7, with D possibly being TRBD2 (5 bases). Trimming took off 2 bases at V and 2 bases at J, with 13 bases between the two ends. CDR1 is MNHEY, CDR2 SVGAGI, per germline. The length of the CDR3 is 15 residues. The CDR3 sequence is CASSYQEGATYEQYF. The CDR3 bases are TGTGCCAGCAGTTACCAAGAGGGCGCAACCTACGAGCAGTACTTC.

The CDR3 here is CSVGGTPNTEAFF. In DNA form, the CDR3 reads TGCAGCGTTGGAGGGACACCGAACACTGAAGCTTTCTTT. V is TRBV29-1 and J is TRBJ1-1, with D maybe TRBD1 (6 bases). CDR3 length: 13 residues. Germline CDR1 and CDR2: SQVTM and ANQGSEA. V shed 4 bases and J shed 1 base, with 10 bases lying between them.

This clone appeared a few times. J is TRBJ1-1 and V is TRBV5-5, with TRBD1 as a possible D gene (5 bases). The germline V and J ends were trimmed by 3 bases and 1 base, with 13 bases remaining between them. CDR3 length: 15 residues. The germline V gene encodes CDR1 SGHKS and CDR2 YYEKEE (reference sequence). The CDR3 is CASSSLREANTEAFF. CDR3 coding DNA: TGTGCCAGCAGCTCGCTCAGGGAGGCGAACACTGAAGCTTTCTTT.